This T cell receptor beta chain was sequenced during a study of cytotoxic CD8 clonotypes in ibrutinib-treated CLL. From germline, CDR1 is SEHNR and CDR2 FQNEAQ (reference sequence). This CDR3 has 16 amino acids. Trimming cost V 1 base and J 1 base; bases outside gene matches: 2. Only in-frame clones appear in the TCRdb table, and some are missing; sequencing was by immunoSEQ multiplex PCR. The sample contains about 22,000 clones, under 85% of which appear only once. The chain employs TRBV7-9 and TRBJ2-2; TRBD2 matches at 8 bases. This receptor was taken from a human donor with chronic lymphocytic leukemia. The sample here was PBMCs, taken before ibrutinib treatment. In DNA, the CDR3 is TGTGCCAGCAGCTTAGTAGCGGGAATGAACACCGGGGAGCTGTTTTTT. Translation gives CASSLVAGMNTGELFF.